This entry features one TCR beta chain sequence. The authors negatively isolated CD8+ and CD4+ T cells and FACS-enriched TEMRA cells. The CDR3 runs 13 residues. The V end was cut by 0 bases, the J end by 5 bases, with 7 bases between. Germline V gives CDR1 SGHDN, CDR2 FVKESK. This record comes from a study of CD8 T cells in Susac syndrome. RNA was extracted with the RNeasy kit, and a quantity of roughly 0.5 to 1 ug was reverse transcribed using random hexamers. Amplification of TCR beta CDR3 by immunoSEQ multiplex PCR spanned 54 Vbeta and 13 Jbeta. TCRdb re-called the immunoSEQ multiplex PCR reads through MiXCR, storing one row per CDR3 protein. Of approximately 260,000 distinct CDR3 sequences in the sample, roughly 95% are singletons; the top ten hold about 0.094%.

The sample taken for sequencing was CD4+ T cells from PBMCs. This chain joins TRBV14 and TRBJ1-2; D call uncertain. The TCR was taken from a human donor with Susac syndrome. CDR3 sequence (DNA): TGTGCCAGCAGCCAAGACTTATGGTATGGCTACACCTTC. Amino acid sequence: CASSQDLWYGYTF.